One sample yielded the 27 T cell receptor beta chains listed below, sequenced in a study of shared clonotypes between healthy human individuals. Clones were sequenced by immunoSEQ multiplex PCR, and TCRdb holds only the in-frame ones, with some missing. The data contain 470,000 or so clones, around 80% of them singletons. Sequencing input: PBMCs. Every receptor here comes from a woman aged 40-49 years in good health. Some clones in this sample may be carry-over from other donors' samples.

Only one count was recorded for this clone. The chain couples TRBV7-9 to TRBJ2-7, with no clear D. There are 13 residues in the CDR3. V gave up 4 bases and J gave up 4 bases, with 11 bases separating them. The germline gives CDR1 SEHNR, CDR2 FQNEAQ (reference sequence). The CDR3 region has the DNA TGTGCCAGCAGCTCCCTGGCGGAGTACGAGCAGTACTTC. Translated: CASSSLAEYEQYF. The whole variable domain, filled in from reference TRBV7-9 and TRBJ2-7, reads DTGVSQNPRHKITKRGQNVTFRCDPISEHNRLYWYRQTLGQGPEFLTYFQNEAQLEKSRLLSDRFSAERPKGSFSTLEIQRTEQGDSAMYLCASSSLAEYEQYFGPGTRLTVT.

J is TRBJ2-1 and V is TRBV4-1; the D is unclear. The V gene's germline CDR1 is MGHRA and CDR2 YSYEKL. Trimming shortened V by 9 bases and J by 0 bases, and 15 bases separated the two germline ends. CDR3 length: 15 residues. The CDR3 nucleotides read TGCGCCAGACCTCAGGACCGGAGCTCCTACAATGAGCAGTTCTTC. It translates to CARPQDRSSYNEQFF.

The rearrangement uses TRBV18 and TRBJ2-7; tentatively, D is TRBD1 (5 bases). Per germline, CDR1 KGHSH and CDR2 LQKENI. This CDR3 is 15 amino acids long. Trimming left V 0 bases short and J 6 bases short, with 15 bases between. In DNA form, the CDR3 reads TGTGCCAGCTCACCACCGATGGGGCAGGTAGGCGAGCAGTACTTC. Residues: CASSPPMGQVGEQYF.

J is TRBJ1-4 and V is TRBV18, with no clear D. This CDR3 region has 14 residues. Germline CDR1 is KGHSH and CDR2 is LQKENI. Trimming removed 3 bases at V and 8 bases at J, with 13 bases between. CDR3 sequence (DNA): TGTGCCAGCTCACCGGGGTTTGGACGGGAAAAACTGTTTTTT. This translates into CASSPGFGREKLFF.

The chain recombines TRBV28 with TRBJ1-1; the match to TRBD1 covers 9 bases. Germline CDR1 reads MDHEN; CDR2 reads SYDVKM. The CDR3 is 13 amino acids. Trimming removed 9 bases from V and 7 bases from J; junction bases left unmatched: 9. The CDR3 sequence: CASRNRGLGEAFF. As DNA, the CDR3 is TGTGCCAGTCGTAACAGGGGGCTGGGTGAAGCTTTCTTT.

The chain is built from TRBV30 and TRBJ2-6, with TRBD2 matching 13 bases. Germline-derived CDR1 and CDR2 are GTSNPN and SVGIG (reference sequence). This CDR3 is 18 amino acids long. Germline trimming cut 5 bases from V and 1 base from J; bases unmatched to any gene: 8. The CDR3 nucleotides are TGTGCCTGGGGCCCCTGGACTAGCGGGAGATCTGGGGCCAACGTCCTGACTTTC. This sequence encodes CAWGPWTSGRSGANVLTF.

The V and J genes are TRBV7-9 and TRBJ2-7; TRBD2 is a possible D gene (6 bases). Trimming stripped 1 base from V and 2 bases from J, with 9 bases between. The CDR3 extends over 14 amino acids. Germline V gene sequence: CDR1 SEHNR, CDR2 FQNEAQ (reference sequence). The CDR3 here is CASSLGRDPYEQYF. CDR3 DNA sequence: TGTGCCAGCAGCTTAGGGCGGGACCCCTACGAGCAGTACTTC.

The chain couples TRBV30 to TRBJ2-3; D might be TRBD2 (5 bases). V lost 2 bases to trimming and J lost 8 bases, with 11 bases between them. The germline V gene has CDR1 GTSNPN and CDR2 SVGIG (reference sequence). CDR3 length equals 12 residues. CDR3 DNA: TGTGCCTGGAGTTATATAGGGAGTACGCAGTATTTT. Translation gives CAWSYIGSTQYF. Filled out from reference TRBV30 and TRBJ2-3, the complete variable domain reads SQTIHQWPATLVQPVGSPLSLECTVEGTSNPNLYWYRQAAGRGLQLLFYSVGIGQISSEVPQNLSASRPQDRQFILSSKKLLLSDSGFYLCAWSYIGSTQYFGPGTRLTVL.

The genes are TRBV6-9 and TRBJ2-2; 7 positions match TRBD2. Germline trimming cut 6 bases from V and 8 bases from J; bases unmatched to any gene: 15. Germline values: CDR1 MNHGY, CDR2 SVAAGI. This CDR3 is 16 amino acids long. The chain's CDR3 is CASRPTYGRRGGELFF. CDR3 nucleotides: TGTGCCAGCAGACCAACATACGGGAGGCGTGGAGGGGAGCTGTTTTTT.

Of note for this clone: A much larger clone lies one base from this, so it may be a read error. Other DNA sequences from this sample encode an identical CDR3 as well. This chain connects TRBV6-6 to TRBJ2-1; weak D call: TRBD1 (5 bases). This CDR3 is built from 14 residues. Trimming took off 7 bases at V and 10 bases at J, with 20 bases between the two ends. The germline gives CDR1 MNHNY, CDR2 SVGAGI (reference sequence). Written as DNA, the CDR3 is TGTGCCAGCACCTTAATAAGGGGATCGGACGAGCAGTTCTTC. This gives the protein CASTLIRGSDEQFF.

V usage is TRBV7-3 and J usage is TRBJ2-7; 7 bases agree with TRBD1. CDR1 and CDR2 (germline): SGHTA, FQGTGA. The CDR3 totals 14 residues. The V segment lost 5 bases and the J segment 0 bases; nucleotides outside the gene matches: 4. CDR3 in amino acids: CASSRQGDSYEQYF. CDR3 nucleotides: TGTGCCAGCAGCAGACAGGGAGACTCCTACGAGCAGTACTTC.

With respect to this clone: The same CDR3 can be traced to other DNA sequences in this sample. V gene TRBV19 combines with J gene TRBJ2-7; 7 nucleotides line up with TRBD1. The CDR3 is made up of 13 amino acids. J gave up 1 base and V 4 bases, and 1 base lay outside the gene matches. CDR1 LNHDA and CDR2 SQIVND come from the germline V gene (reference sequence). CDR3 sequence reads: CASSRDRSYEQYF. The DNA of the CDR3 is TGTGCCAGTAGTAGGGACAGATCCTACGAGCAGTACTTC.

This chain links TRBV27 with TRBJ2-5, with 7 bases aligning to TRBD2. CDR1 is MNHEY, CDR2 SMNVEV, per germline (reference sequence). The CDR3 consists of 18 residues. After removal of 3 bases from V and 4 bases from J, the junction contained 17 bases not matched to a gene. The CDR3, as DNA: TGTGCCAGCAGTTTGTACTCCCGGTCTGGAGGGGAGGGAGAGACCCAGTACTTC. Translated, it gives CASSLYSRSGGEGETQYF.

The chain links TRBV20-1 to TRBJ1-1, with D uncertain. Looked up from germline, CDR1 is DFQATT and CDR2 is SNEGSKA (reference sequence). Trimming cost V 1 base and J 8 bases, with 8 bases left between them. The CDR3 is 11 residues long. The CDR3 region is CSARGGVEAFF. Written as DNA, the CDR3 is TGCAGTGCTAGAGGCGGGGTGGAAGCTTTCTTT.

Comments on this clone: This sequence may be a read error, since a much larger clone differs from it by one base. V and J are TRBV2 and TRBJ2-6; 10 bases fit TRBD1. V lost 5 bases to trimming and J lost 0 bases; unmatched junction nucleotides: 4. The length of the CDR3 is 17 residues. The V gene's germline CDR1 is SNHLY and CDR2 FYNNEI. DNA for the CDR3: TGTGCCAGCAGTAGGGACAGGGGTGGCTCTGGGGCCAACGTCCTGACTTTC. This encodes CASSRDRGGSGANVLTF.

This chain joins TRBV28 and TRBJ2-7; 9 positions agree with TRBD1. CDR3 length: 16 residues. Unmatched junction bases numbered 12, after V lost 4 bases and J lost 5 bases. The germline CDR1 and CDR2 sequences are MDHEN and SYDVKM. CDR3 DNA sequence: TGTGCCAGCAGTTACTCTCCCGGGACAGGGCTTGACGAGCAGTACTTC. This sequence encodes CASSYSPGTGLDEQYF.

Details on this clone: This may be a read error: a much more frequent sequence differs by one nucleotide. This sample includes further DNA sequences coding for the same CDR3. The CDR3 DNA follows: TGTGCTTGGAGCCCGGGGACCGCTCGGGGAAACACCATATATTTT. Translating it yields CAWSPGTARGNTIYF. The chain links TRBV30 to TRBJ1-3, with D perhaps TRBD1 (5 bases). Germline V gene lookup returns CDR1 GTSNPN and CDR2 SVGIG (reference sequence). The CDR3 consists of 15 residues.

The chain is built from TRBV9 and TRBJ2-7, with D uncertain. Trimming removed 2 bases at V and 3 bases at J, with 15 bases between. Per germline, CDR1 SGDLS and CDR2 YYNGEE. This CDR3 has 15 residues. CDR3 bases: TGTGCCAGCAGCGTGGGATCCCTTCTACTCTACGAGCAGTACTTC. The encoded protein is CASSVGSLLLYEQYF.

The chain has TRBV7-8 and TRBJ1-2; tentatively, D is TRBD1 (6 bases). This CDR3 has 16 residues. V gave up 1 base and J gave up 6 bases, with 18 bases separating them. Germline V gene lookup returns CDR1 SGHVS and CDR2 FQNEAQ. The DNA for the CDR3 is TGTGCCAGCAGCTTAGTAGGCGGGGGGCTGGTCGATGGCTACACCTTC. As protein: CASSLVGGGLVDGYTF.

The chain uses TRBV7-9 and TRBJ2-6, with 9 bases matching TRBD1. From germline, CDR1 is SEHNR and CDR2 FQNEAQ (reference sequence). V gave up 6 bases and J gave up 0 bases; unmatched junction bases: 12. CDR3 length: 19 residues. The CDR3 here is CASSSRDRDYVSGANVLTF. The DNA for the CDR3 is TGTGCCAGCAGTTCCAGGGACAGGGATTACGTCTCTGGGGCCAACGTCCTGACTTTC.

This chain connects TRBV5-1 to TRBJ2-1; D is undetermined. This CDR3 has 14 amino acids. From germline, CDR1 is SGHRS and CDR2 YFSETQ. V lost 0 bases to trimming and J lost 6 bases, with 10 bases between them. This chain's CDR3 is CASSLDYGGNEQFF. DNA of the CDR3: TGCGCCAGCAGCTTGGATTACGGCGGCAATGAGCAGTTCTTC.

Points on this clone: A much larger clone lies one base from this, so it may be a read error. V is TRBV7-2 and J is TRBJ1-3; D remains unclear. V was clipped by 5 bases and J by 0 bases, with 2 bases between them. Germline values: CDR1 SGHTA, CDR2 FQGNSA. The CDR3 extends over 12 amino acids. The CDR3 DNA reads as TGTGCCAGCAGCCGCTCTGGAAACACCATATATTTT. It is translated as CASSRSGNTIYF.

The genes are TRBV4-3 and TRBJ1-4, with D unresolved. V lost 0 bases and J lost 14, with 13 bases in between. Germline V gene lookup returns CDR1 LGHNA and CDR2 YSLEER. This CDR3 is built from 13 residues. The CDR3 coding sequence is TGCGCCAGCAGCCAAGACTTAAGTGGACGCCTGTTTTTT. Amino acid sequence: CASSQDLSGRLFF.

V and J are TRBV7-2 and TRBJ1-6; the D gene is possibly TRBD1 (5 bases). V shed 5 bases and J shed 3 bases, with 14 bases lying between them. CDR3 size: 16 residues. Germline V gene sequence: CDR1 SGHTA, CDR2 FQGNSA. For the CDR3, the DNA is TGTGCCAGCAGCCCGCAGTACGGGGGCTATAATTCACCCCTCCACTTT. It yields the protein CASSPQYGGYNSPLHF.

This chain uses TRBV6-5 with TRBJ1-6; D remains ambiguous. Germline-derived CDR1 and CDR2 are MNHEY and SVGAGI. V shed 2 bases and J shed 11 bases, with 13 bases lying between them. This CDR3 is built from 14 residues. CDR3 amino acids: CASSYEGITAPLHF. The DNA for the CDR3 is TGTGCCAGCAGTTACGAAGGGATTACAGCACCCCTCCACTTT.

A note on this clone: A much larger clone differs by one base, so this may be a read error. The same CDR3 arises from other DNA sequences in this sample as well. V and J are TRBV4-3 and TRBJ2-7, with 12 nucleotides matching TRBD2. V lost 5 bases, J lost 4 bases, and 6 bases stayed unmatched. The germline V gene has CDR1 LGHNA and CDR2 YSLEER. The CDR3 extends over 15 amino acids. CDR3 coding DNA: TGCGCCAGCAGCTTAAGGACTAGCGGGATGTACGAGCAGTACTTC. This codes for CASSLRTSGMYEQYF.

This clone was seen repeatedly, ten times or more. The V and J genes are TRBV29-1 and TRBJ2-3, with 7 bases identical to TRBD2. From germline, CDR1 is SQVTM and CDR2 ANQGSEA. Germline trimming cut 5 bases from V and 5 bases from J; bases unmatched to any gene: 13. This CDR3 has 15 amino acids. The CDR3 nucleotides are TGCAGCGTTCATGGGGCTAGCGGTTTGGGAGATACGCAGTATTTT. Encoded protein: CSVHGASGLGDTQYF.